This is a list of T cell receptor beta chains from one sample in a study of early T cells in non-severe SARS-CoV-2 infection. TCRdb reprocessed the 5' RACE reads with MiXCR, giving one entry per CDR3 protein. Of some 71,000 distinct CDR3 sequences detected, roughly 8.7% appear once; the ten largest clones hold 5.5% to 7%. Material for sequencing was whole blood. The receptors originated from an adult who was a healthcare worker with PCR-confirmed SARS-CoV-2 infection or an uninfected control (not recorded which). CDR3s include the opening cysteine and the closing phenylalanine or tryptophan. The D gene is left open where the match is weak. Size is stated for part of the rows, as once, few or many counts, or as a class when the clone is expanded.

d_call | j_call | v_call | clone_size | cdr3_aa | cdr3_nt
- | TRBJ2-7 | TRBV7-6 | few | CASSSSGAGEQYF | TGTGCCAGCAGCTCGTCGGGAGCAGGCGAGCAGTACTTC
- | TRBJ2-1 | TRBV11-2 | - | CASSLDPSLNEQFF | TGTGCCAGCAGCTTAGATCCCAGCCTCAATGAGCAGTTCTTC
- | TRBJ2-3 | TRBV12-3/TRBV12-4 | many | CASSLTGYTDTQYF | TGTGCCAGCAGTTTGACGGGTTACACAGATACGCAGTATTTT
- | TRBJ1-2 | TRBV4-2 | many | CASSQDQGSNGYTF | TGTGCCAGCAGCCAAGATCAAGGAAGTAATGGCTACACCTTC
- | TRBJ1-4 | TRBV18 | few | CASSPSADPNEKLFF | TGTGCCAGCTCACCTTCGGCGGACCCGAATGAAAAACTGTTTTTT
TRBD1 | TRBJ1-2 | TRBV14 | many | CASSQGTGRYYGYTF | TGTGCCAGCAGTCAAGGGACAGGGAGATACTATGGCTACACCTTC
- | TRBJ1-4 | TRBV5-1 | few | CASSFEGDAPGHF | TGCGCCAGCAGCTTCGAGGGGGACGCTCCTGGCCATTTT
- | TRBJ1-1 | TRBV18 | few | CASSPSGLRTEAFF | TGTGCCAGCTCACCCTCAGGGTTGAGAACTGAAGCTTTCTTT
- | TRBJ2-3 | TRBV11-2 | many | CASSSSLDTQYF | TGTGCCAGCAGCTCCTCGCTAGATACGCAGTATTTT
- | TRBJ1-1 | TRBV5-5 | few | CASIRRPDMNTEAFF | TGTGCCAGCATCAGACGCCCTGACATGAACACTGAAGCTTTCTTT
TRBD2 | TRBJ2-5 | TRBV9 | many | CASSFRLALGQETQYF | TGTGCCAGCAGCTTCCGACTAGCGCTGGGCCAAGAGACCCAGTACTTC
- | TRBJ2-3 | TRBV21-1 | medium-sized | CASSSPMSSGSNTDTQYF | TGTGCCAGCAGCAGCCCGATGTCTAGCGGGAGTAACACAGATACGCAGTATTTT
- | TRBJ2-1 | TRBV5-6 | many | CASSSGVVGREQFF | TGTGCCAGCAGCTCTGGCGTAGTGGGTCGGGAGCAGTTCTTC
- | TRBJ2-1 | TRBV7-2 | few | CASSLGIWQFF | TGTGCCAGCAGCTTAGGAATTTGGCAGTTCTTC
- | TRBJ2-7 | TRBV5-4 | many | CASSQPLVSGSYEQYF | TGTGCCAGCAGCCAGCCATTGGTAAGCGGCTCCTACGAGCAGTACTTC
- | TRBJ1-2 | TRBV6-1 | - | CASSPSWTGNYGYTF | TGTGCCAGCAGTCCTTCCTGGACGGGAAACTATGGCTACACCTTC
TRBD1 | TRBJ1-2 | TRBV27 | few | CASSLSGTGDGYTF | TGTGCCAGCAGTTTATCTGGGACAGGGGATGGCTACACCTTC
- | TRBJ2-3 | TRBV20-1 | - | CSAANRGSSPDTQYF | TGCAGTGCTGCCAACCGGGGTTCCTCTCCCGATACGCAGTATTTT
- | TRBJ2-3 | TRBV9 | - | CASSVAEDTQYF | TGTGCCAGCAGCGTAGCTGAGGATACGCAGTATTTT
- | TRBJ1-1 | TRBV30 | many | CAWHNKGPNTEAFF | TGTGCCTGGCACAACAAGGGCCCTAACACTGAAGCTTTCTTT
- | TRBJ2-3 | TRBV12-3/TRBV12-4 | many | CASSFSSALDTQYF | TGTGCCAGCAGTTTCTCTAGCGCTCTAGATACGCAGTATTTT
- | TRBJ2-6 | TRBV2 | many | CASSYSGANVLTF | TGTGCCAGTTCCTACTCTGGGGCCAACGTCCTGACTTTC
- | TRBJ1-1 | TRBV29-1 | many | CSVSSWNTEAFF | TGCAGCGTTAGTTCCTGGAACACTGAAGCTTTCTTT
- | TRBJ1-5 | TRBV30 | many | CAWSGDSNQPQHF | TGTGCCTGGTCGGGAGATAGCAATCAGCCCCAGCATTTT
TRBD2 | TRBJ2-5 | TRBV5-1 | many | CASASGGAEETQYF | TGCGCCAGCGCTAGCGGGGGGGCCGAAGAGACCCAGTACTTC
- | TRBJ1-2 | TRBV7-9 | few | CASSHSTAFYGYTF | TGTGCCAGCAGCCACTCGACAGCGTTCTATGGCTACACCTTC
- | TRBJ2-3 | TRBV4-2 | - | CASSQDASLGTDTQYF | TGTGCCAGCAGCCAAGACGCCAGTCTTGGCACAGATACGCAGTATTTT
- | TRBJ1-1 | TRBV6-1 | many | CATFPMNTEAFF | TGTGCCACGTTCCCCATGAACACTGAAGCTTTCTTT
- | TRBJ1-1 | TRBV29-1 | many | CSVGRNTEAFF | TGCAGCGTTGGCAGGAACACTGAAGCTTTCTTT
TRBD1 | TRBJ2-1 | TRBV12-5 | few | CASGLVLEGAFSYNEQFF | TGTGCTAGTGGTTTGGTACTCGAGGGGGCTTTTTCCTACAATGAGCAGTTCTTC
- | TRBJ1-3 | TRBV7-9 | many | CASMTTGNTIYF | TGTGCCAGCATGACTACTGGAAACACCATATATTTT